Following are 21 T cell receptor beta chains from one sample sequenced in a study of monozygotic twins with inflammatory bowel disease. TCRdb re-called the 5' RACE reads and gives one entry per CDR3 protein, without DNA. The sample table includes about 160,000 distinct CDR3 sequences. The sequenced sample was blood. These TCRs come from a human donor with ulcerative colitis or Crohn's disease, or a healthy co-twin of an affected twin (not recorded which).

The chain couples TRBV19 to TRBJ2-5; the TRBD2 assignment by TCRdb is unverifiable without DNA. CDR3 length: 15 residues. The germline gives CDR1 LNHDA, CDR2 SQIVND (reference sequence). The CDR3 loop reads CASSNRLAGGETQYF.

The V and J genes are TRBV12-5 and TRBJ1-1; checking the TCRdb D call of TRBD1 is not possible without DNA. This CDR3 comprises 13 residues. Germline loops: CDR1 LGHNT, CDR2 FRNRAP. The CDR3 spells CASGVGDITEAFF.

The chain combines TRBV10-3 with TRBJ1-1; TCRdb calls TRBD1, which cannot be checked without DNA. CDR1 is ENHRY and CDR2 is SYGVKD in the germline V gene. The CDR3 loop spans 15 amino acids. CDR3 amino acids: CAISESRGTGSEAFF.

This chain joins TRBV7-9 and TRBJ1-1. CDR3 size: 14 residues. Germline V gene sequence: CDR1 SEHNR, CDR2 FQNEAQ (reference sequence). The CDR3: CASSLEAENTEAFF. Supplemented by reference TRBV7-9 and TRBJ1-1, the full variable domain reads DTGVSQNPRHKITKRGQNVTFRCDPISEHNRLYWYRQTLGQGPEFLTYFQNEAQLEKSRLLSDRFSAERPKGSFSTLEIQRTEQGDSAMYLCASSLEAENTEAFFGQGTRLTVV.

V and J are TRBV5-1 and TRBJ2-1; the D call from TCRdb, TRBD1, cannot be confirmed without DNA. CDR3 length: 15 amino acids. Germline loops: CDR1 SGHRS, CDR2 YFSETQ. CDR3 amino acids: CASSRGTGNYNEQFF.

The chain carries TRBV15 and TRBJ2-4. This CDR3 comprises 12 residues. Germline CDR1 and CDR2: LNHNV and YYDKDF (reference sequence). This CDR3 reads CATSDTGNMQYF.

The chain links TRBV20-1 to TRBJ2-2; TCRdb indicates TRBD2, and absent DNA this call remains unverified. Germline CDR1 is DFQATT and CDR2 is SNEGSKA (reference sequence). This CDR3 is 17 amino acids long. The CDR3 loop reads CSARDLLAGGDTGELFF.

This chain uses TRBV5-1 with TRBJ2-1; TCRdb names TRBD2, which stays unverified in the absence of DNA. Germline-derived CDR1 and CDR2 are SGHRS and YFSETQ. The CDR3 covers 15 residues. The CDR3 protein is CASSRTSGQYNEQFF. Complete variable domain (other parts from reference TRBV5-1 and TRBJ2-1): KAGVTQTPRYLIKTRGQQVTLSCSPISGHRSVSWYQQTPGQGLQFLFEYFSETQRNKGNFPGRFSGRQFSNSRSEMNVSTLELGDSALYLCASSRTSGQYNEQFFGPGTRLTVL.

The chain uses TRBV20-1 and TRBJ2-7; TCRdb designates TRBD1, a call that cannot be tested without DNA. The germline gives CDR1 DFQATT, CDR2 SNEGSKA (reference sequence). This CDR3 contains 15 residues. The CDR3 here is CSARKAGTKTYEQYF.

The genes are TRBV24-1 and TRBJ2-3; TCRdb proposes TRBD2, but this gene call is untestable without DNA. Germline CDR1 reads KGHDR; CDR2 reads SFDVKD. The CDR3 extends over 16 amino acids. CDR3 in amino acids: CATSDPFSGSTDTQYF.

The genes are TRBV11-3 and TRBJ2-7; the TCRdb D gene call, TRBD1, has no DNA to confirm it. Germline V CDR1 and CDR2: SGHNT, YENEEA. CDR3 size: 15 residues. The CDR3 reads CASSARTGATYEQYF. The whole variable domain, remainder taken from reference TRBV11-3 and TRBJ2-7, is EAGVVQSPRYKIIEKKQPVAFWCNPISGHNTLYWYLQNLGQGPELLIRYENEEAVDDSQLPKDRFSAERLKGVDSTLKIQPAELGDSAVYLCASSARTGATYEQYFGPGTRLTVT.

The chain is built from TRBV12-3 or TRBV12-4 and TRBJ2-7; the D call of TRBD2 rests on TCRdb alone, since no DNA is present to check it. This CDR3 contains 13 residues. The CDR3 here is CASSLLAGVEQYF.

The CDR3: CASSYSDYNEQFF. The rearrangement uses TRBV7-3 and TRBJ2-1. The CDR3 is made up of 13 amino acids. CDR1 and CDR2 from the germline V gene are SGHTA and FQGTGA.

The CDR3 region is CASSLDPVGSYNEQFF. V and J are TRBV11-3 and TRBJ2-1. Germline loops: CDR1 SGHNT, CDR2 YENEEA. The CDR3 has 16 residues. Supplemented by reference TRBV11-3 and TRBJ2-1, the full variable domain reads EAGVVQSPRYKIIEKKQPVAFWCNPISGHNTLYWYLQNLGQGPELLIRYENEEAVDDSQLPKDRFSAERLKGVDSTLKIQPAELGDSAVYLCASSLDPVGSYNEQFFGPGTRLTVL.

The chain recombines TRBV7-2 with TRBJ2-7; TCRdb reports TRBD1, a call that lacks DNA to check it against. Germline V gene lookup returns CDR1 SGHTA and CDR2 FQGNSA. The CDR3 is made up of 16 amino acids. The CDR3 here is CASSPRAGTGFNEQYF.

This chain links TRBV27 with TRBJ2-1; TCRdb returns TRBD1, unconfirmable since there is no DNA. The CDR3 is 16 amino acids. Germline V lookup: CDR1 MNHEY, CDR2 SMNVEV (reference sequence). The CDR3 is CASSPWVGAAYNEQFF.

The rearrangement uses TRBV7-2 and TRBJ2-5; the D gene TCRdb calls, TRBD1, cannot be checked with no DNA. From germline, CDR1 is SGHTA and CDR2 FQGNSA. The CDR3 spans 15 residues. CDR3 sequence reads: CASSIGTGSLETQYF.

The CDR3 loop reads CASILLITDTQYF. The chain employs TRBV6-2 or TRBV6-3 and TRBJ2-3. Germline CDR1 reads MNHEY; CDR2 reads SVGEGT. This CDR3 contains 13 residues.

The gene calls are TRBV11-2 and TRBJ2-1; checking the TCRdb D call of TRBD1 is not possible without DNA. This CDR3 has 14 residues. Germline values: CDR1 SGHAT, CDR2 FQNNGV. The CDR3 reads CASRGQIGDNEQFF.

The CDR3 is CASSRTGSKTQYF. The V gene is TRBV5-6, the J gene TRBJ2-5; TCRdb's D call of TRBD1 is untestable without DNA. CDR1 and CDR2 (germline): SGHDT, YYEEEE. The CDR3 totals 13 residues.

The rearrangement links TRBV5-1 to TRBJ2-7; TCRdb returns TRBD2, unconfirmable since there is no DNA. CDR1 and CDR2 (germline): SGHRS, YFSETQ. The CDR3 runs to 14 residues. This CDR3 reads CASSDGTLFYEQYF.